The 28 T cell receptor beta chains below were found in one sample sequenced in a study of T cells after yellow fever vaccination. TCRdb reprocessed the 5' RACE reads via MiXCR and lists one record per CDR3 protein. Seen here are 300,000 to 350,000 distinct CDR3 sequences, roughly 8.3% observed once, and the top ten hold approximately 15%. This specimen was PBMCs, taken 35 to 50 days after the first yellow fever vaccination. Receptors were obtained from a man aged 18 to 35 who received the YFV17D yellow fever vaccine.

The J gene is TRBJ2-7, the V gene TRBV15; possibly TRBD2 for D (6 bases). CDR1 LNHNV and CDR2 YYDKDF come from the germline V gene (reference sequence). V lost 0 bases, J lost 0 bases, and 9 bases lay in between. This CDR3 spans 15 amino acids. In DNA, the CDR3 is TGTGCCACCAGCAGAGAGCTAGCGAACTCCTACGAGCAGTACTTC. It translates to CATSRELANSYEQYF. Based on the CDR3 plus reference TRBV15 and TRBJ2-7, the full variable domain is DAMVIQNPRYQVTQFGKPVTLSCSQTLNHNVMYWYQQKSSQAPKLLFHYYDKDFNNEADTPDNFQSRRPNTSFCFLDIRSPGLGDTAMYLCATSRELANSYEQYFGPGTRLTVT.

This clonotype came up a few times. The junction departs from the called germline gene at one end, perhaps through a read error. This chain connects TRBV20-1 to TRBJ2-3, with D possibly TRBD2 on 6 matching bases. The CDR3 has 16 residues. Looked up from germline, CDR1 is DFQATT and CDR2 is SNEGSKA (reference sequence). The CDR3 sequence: CCAIKASGSFTDTQYF. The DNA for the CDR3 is TGCTGTGCTATCAAGGCCAGCGGGTCTTTCACAGATACGCAGTATTTT.

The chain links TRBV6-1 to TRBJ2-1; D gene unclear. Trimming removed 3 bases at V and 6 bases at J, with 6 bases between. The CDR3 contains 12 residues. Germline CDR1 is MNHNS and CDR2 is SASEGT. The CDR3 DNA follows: TGTGCCAGCAGTGATCCGTTCAATGAGCAGTTCTTC. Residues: CASSDPFNEQFF.

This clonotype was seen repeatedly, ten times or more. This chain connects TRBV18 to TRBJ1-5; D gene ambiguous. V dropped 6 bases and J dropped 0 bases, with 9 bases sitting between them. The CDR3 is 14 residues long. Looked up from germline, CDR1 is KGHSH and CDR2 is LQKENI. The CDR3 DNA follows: TGTGCCAGCTCGCCCGAGCATAGCAATCAGCCCCAGCATTTT. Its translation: CASSPEHSNQPQHF.

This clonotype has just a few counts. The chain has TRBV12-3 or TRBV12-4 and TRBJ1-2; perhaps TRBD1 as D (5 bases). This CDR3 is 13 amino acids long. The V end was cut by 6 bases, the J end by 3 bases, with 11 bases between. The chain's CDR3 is CASRPGGDYGYTF. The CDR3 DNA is TGTGCCAGCAGACCCGGGGGGGACTATGGCTACACCTTC.

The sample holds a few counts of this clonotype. The CDR3 coding sequence is TGTGCCACCAGCAGAGTGGGCAGCCGACTAGGGCAGCCCCAGCATTTT. Translating gives CATSRVGSRLGQPQHF. V is TRBV15 and J is TRBJ1-5; D is unclear. The CDR3 runs 16 residues. CDR1 LNHNV and CDR2 YYDKDF come from the germline V gene (reference sequence). Deletions cut 1 base from V and 7 bases from J, with 17 bases between.

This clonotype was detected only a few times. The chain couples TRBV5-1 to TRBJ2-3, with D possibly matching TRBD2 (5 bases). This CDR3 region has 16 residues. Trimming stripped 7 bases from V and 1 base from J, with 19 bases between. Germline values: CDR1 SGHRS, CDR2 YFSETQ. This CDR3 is CASRRGPLEGTDTQYF. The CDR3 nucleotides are TGCGCCAGCCGCAGAGGCCCCTTGGAGGGCACAGATACGCAGTATTTT.

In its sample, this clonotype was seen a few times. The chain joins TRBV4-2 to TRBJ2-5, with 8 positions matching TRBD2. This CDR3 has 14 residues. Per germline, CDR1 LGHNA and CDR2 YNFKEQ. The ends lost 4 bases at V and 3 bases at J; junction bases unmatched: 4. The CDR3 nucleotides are TGTGCCAGCAGCCGCGACGGGGGGGAAGAGACCCAGTACTTC. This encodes CASSRDGGEETQYF.

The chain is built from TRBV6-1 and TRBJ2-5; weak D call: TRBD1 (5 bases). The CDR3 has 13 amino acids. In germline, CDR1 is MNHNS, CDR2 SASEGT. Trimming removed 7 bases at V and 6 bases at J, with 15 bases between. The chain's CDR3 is CASKSRAAQTQYF. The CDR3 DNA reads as TGTGCCAGCAAATCCAGGGCAGCCCAGACCCAGTACTTC.

Here the CDR3 DNA reads TGTGCCTGGAGTGTGGCGCAGGGCCGAGATTCACCCCTCCACTTT. Protein product: CAWSVAQGRDSPLHF. The chain links TRBV30 to TRBJ1-6; D is perhaps TRBD1 (5 bases). This CDR3 contains 15 residues. Per germline, CDR1 GTSNPN and CDR2 SVGIG (reference sequence). Trimming took 0 bases from V and 8 from J, leaving 14 bases between them.

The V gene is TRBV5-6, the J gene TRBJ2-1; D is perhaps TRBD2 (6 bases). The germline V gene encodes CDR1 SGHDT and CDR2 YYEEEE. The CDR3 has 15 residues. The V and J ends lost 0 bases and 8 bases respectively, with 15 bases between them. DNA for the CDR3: TGTGCCAGCAGCTTGGTCCGGGGGAACAGCTATGAGCAGTTCTTC. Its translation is CASSLVRGNSYEQFF.

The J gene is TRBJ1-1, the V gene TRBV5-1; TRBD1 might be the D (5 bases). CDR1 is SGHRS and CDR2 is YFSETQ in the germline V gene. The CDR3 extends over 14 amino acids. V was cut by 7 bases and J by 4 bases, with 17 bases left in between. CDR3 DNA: TGCGCCAGCGAAGTGGGGGGTCTCGGCACTGAAGCTTTCTTT. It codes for CASEVGGLGTEAFF. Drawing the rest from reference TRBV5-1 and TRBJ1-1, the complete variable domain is KAGVTQTPRYLIKTRGQQVTLSCSPISGHRSVSWYQQTPGQGLQFLFEYFSETQRNKGNFPGRFSGRQFSNSRSEMNVSTLELGDSALYLCASEVGGLGTEAFFGQGTRLTVV.

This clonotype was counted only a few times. CDR3 DNA: TGTGCCAGCAGTCCCACCCCCAACAGGGTAGATAATTCACCCCTCCACTTT. This codes for CASSPTPNRVDNSPLHF. The chain carries TRBV12-3 or TRBV12-4 and TRBJ1-6; tentatively, D is TRBD1 (6 bases). The CDR3 spans 17 residues. The germline V and J ends were trimmed by 5 bases and 5 bases, with 19 bases remaining between them.

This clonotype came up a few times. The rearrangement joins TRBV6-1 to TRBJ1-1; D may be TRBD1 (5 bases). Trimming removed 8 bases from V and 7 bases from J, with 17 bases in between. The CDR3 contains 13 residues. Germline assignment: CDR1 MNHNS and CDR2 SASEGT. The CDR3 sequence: CASAVGRQLEAFF. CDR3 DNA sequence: TGTGCCAGCGCAGTTGGGCGACAGCTTGAAGCTTTCTTT.

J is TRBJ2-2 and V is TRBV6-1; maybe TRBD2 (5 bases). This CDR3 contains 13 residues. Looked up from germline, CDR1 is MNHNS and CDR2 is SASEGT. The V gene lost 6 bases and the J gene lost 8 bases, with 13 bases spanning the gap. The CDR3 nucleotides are TGTGCCAGCAGCCTACTAGTTCGTGGGGAGCTGTTTTTT. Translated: CASSLLVRGELFF.

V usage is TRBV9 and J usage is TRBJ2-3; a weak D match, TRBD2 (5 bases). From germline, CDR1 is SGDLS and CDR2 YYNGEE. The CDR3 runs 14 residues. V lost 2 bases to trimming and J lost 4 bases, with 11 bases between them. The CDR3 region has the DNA TGTGCCAGCAGCGTGAACGGGGTCTCAGATACGCAGTATTTT. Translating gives CASSVNGVSDTQYF.

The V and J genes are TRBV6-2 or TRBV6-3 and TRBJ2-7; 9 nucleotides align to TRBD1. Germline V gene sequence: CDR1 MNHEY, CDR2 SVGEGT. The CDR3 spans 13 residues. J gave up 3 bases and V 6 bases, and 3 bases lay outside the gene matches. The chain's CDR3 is CASRGQGGYEQYV. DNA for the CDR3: TGTGCCAGCAGGGGACAGGGAGGCTACGAGCAGTACGTC.

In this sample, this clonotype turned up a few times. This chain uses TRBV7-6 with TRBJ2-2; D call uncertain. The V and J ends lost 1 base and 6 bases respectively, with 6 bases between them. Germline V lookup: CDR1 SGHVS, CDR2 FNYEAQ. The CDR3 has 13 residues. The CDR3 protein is CASSLEVSGELFF. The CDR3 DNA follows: TGTGCCAGCAGCTTAGAGGTGTCCGGGGAGCTGTTTTTT.

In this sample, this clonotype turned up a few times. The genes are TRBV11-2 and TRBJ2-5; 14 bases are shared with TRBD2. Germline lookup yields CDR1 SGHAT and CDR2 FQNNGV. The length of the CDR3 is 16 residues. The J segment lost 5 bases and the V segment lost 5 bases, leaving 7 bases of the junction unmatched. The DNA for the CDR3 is TGTGCCAGCAGCCTCCAGGGACTAGCGGGGGCGGAGACCCAGTACTTC. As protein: CASSLQGLAGAETQYF.

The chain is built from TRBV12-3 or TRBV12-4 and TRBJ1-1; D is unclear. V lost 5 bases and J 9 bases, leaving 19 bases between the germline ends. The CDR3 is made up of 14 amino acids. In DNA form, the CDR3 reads TGTGCCAGCAGTACTCGGACTGGACCGAGGAAAGCTTTCTTT. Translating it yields CASSTRTGPRKAFF.

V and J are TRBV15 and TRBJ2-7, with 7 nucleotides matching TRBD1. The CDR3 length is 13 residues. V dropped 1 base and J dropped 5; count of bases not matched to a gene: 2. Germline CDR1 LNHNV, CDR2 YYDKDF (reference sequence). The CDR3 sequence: CATSRGDRDEQYF. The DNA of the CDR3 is TGTGCCACCAGCAGAGGGGACAGAGACGAGCAGTACTTC.

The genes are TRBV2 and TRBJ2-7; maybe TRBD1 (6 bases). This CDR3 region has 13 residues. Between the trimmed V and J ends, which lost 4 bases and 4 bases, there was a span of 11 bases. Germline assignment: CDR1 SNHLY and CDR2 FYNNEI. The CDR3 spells CASSAGVEYEQYV. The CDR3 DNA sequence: TGTGCCAGCAGTGCAGGGGTAGAGTACGAGCAGTACGTC.

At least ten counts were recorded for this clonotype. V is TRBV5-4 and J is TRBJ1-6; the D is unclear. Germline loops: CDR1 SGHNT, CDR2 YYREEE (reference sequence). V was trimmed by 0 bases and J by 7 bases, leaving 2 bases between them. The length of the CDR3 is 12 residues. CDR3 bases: TGTGCCAGCAGCTTGGACAATTCACCCCTCCACTTT. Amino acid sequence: CASSLDNSPLHF.

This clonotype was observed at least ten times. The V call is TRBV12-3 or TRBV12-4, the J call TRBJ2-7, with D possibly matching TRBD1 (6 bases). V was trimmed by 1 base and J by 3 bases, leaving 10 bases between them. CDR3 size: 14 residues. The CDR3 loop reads CASSLDQGYYEQYF. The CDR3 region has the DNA TGTGCCAGCAGTTTAGACCAGGGGTACTACGAGCAGTACTTC.

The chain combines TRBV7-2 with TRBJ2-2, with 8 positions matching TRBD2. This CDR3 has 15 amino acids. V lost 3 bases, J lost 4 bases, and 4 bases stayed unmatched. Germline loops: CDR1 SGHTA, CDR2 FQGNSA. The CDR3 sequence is CASSFSRGVTGELFF. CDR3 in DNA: TGTGCCAGCAGCTTCTCGCGGGGGGTCACCGGGGAGCTGTTTTTT.

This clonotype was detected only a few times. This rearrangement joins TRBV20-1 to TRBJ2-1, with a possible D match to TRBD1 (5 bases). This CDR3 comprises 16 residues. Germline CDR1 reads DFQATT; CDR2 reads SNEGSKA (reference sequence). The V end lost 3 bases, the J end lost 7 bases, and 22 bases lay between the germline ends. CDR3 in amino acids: CSASSVGSGPKNEQFF. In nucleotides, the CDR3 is TGCAGTGCTAGTAGTGTGGGGTCAGGGCCGAAGAATGAGCAGTTCTTC.

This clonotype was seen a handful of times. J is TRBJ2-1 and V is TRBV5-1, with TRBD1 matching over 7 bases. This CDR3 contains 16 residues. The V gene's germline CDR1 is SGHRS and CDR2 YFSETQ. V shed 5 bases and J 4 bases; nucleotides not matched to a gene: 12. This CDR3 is CASRLLPGGRYNEQFF. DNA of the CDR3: TGCGCCAGCAGGCTCCTCCCAGGGGGTCGATACAATGAGCAGTTCTTC.

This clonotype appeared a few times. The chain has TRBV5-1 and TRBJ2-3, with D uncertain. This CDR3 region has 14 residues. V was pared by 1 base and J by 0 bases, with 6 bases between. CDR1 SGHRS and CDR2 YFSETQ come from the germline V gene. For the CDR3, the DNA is TGCGCCAGCAGCTTGATACCTAGCACAGATACGCAGTATTTT. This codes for CASSLIPSTDTQYF.